Listed below are T cell receptor beta chains from one sample, sequenced in a study of cytomegalovirus exposure and HLA in healthy donors. The repertoire was sequenced with immunoSEQ multiplex PCR; TCRdb's copy has only in-frame clones and lacks some. The table has about 240,000 clones, more than 75% seen once. The specimen was PBMCs. The receptors here all came from a woman aged 25 to 39 in good health and CMV-seropositive. Each CDR3 is given with its conserved first and last residue. D genes are given only for firm matches. A row's size may be missing; if present it is once, few, many or a size class.

v_gene	j_gene	abundance	d_gene	CDR3aa	CDR3nt
TRBV4-2	TRBJ2-3	NA	NA	CASSPGLGTDTQYF	TGTGCCAGCTCGCCTGGGCTTGGCACAGATACGCAGTATTTT
TRBV19	TRBJ1-5	many	TRBD1	CASSTVPGQMVRQPQHF	TGTGCCAGTAGTACCGTCCCGGGACAGATGGTTCGGCAGCCCCAGCATTTT
TRBV15	TRBJ2-5	NA	NA	CATSRTWGSVGETQYF	TGTGCCACCAGCAGGACTTGGGGTAGCGTCGGGGAGACCCAGTACTTC
TRBV5-1	TRBJ2-5	NA	NA	CASRLDRQQETQYF	TGCGCCAGCAGACTAGACAGGCAACAAGAGACCCAGTACTTC
TRBV29-1	TRBJ2-3	NA	TRBD2	CSVAASGRLDTQYF	TGCAGCGTTGCCGCTAGCGGGAGGTTGGATACGCAGTATTTT
TRBV5-1	TRBJ1-4	NA	TRBD1	CASSSPGQGEKLFF	TGCGCCAGCAGCTCTCCGGGACAGGGGGAAAAACTGTTTTTT
TRBV11-2	TRBJ2-2	NA	TRBD2	CASSLTSGLLGGELFF	TGTGCCAGCAGCTTGACTAGCGGACTCCTTGGCGGGGAGCTGTTTTTT
TRBV6-5	TRBJ2-1	NA	TRBD1	CASSPWTGSEQFF	TGTGCCAGCAGTCCTTGGACAGGGTCTGAGCAGTTCTTC
TRBV5-1	TRBJ2-1	NA	TRBD2	CASSPGTSGYNEQFF	TGCGCCAGCAGCCCCGGGACTAGCGGGTACAATGAGCAGTTCTTC
TRBV5-1	TRBJ1-1	NA	NA	CASSLLGVMNTEAFF	TGCGCCAGCAGCTTGCTAGGAGTCATGAACACTGAAGCTTTCTTT
TRBV29-1	TRBJ2-1	NA	NA	CSADQNEQFF	TGCAGCGCTGACCAAAATGAGCAGTTCTTC
TRBV27	TRBJ1-2	NA	NA	CASSLSAPQGIYGYTF	TGTGCCAGCAGTTTATCGGCCCCCCAGGGGATCTATGGCTACACCTTC
TRBV5-1	TRBJ2-7	NA	NA	CASSLGGSGSYEQYF	TGCGCCAGCAGCTTGGGTGGGAGTGGGTCCTACGAGCAGTACTTC
TRBV6-1	TRBJ1-2	NA	TRBD1	CASSERRTGADGYTF	TGTGCCAGCAGCGAAAGGCGGACAGGGGCGGATGGCTACACCTTC
TRBV7-9	TRBJ2-7	NA	NA	CASREGSHEQYF	TGTGCCAGCAGGGAGGGCTCCCACGAGCAGTACTTC
TRBV6-5	TRBJ1-1	NA	NA	CASSYSPGSRNTEAFF	TGTGCCAGCAGTTACTCACCGGGAAGTAGGAACACTGAAGCTTTCTTT
TRBV2	TRBJ2-7	NA	TRBD2	CASSEKGAGGLAEDYSYEQYF	TGTGCCAGCAGTGAAAAGGGGGCTGGGGGACTAGCGGAAGATTACTCCTACGAGCAGTACTTC
TRBV6-1	TRBJ1-1	NA	NA	CASSEETVGAFF	TGTGCCAGCAGTGAAGAGACAGTTGGAGCTTTCTTT
TRBV11-2	TRBJ1-2	few	NA	CASSQEGGLNGYTF	TGTGCCAGCAGCCAAGAGGGGGGGCTAAATGGCTACACCTTC
TRBV5-4	TRBJ1-1	NA	TRBD1	CASSSLSGTGVNTEAFF	TGTGCCAGCAGCTCACTGTCCGGGACAGGGGTGAACACTGAAGCTTTCTTT
TRBV10-1	TRBJ1-4	NA	NA	CASTKGGGDEKLFF	TGCGCCAGCACCAAGGGAGGGGGAGATGAAAAACTGTTTTTT
TRBV9	TRBJ1-4	NA	TRBD1	CASSVYGQGGEKLFF	TGTGCCAGCAGCGTCTATGGACAGGGTGGGGAAAAACTGTTTTTT
TRBV7-3	TRBJ2-1	NA	NA	CASSYRESSYNEQFF	TGTGCCAGCAGCTACCGGGAGAGCTCCTACAATGAGCAGTTCTTC
TRBV7-6	TRBJ2-7	NA	NA	CASSLAGAGAPYEQYF	TGTGCCAGCAGCTTAGCCGGTGCGGGGGCTCCCTACGAGCAGTACTTC
TRBV19	TRBJ2-1	NA	TRBD2	CASTERLATYNEQFF	TGTGCCAGTACCGAGAGACTAGCGACTTACAATGAGCAGTTCTTC
TRBV5-4	TRBJ1-3	NA	TRBD1	CASSSKDRGTGNTIYF	TGTGCCAGCAGCTCGAAGGACAGGGGGACTGGAAACACCATATATTTT
TRBV10-1	TRBJ2-7	once	NA	CASSESGVREQYF	TGCGCCAGCAGTGAGTCAGGGGTTCGGGAGCAGTACTTC
TRBV19	TRBJ2-7	NA	TRBD2	CASSLAGGSNEQYF	TGTGCCAGTAGTCTAGCGGGAGGCTCCAACGAGCAGTACTTC
TRBV7-2	TRBJ2-7	NA	TRBD1	CASSPSDRGFLYEQYF	TGTGCCAGCAGCCCATCTGACAGGGGGTTCCTCTACGAGCAGTACTTC
TRBV5-4	TRBJ2-1	NA	NA	CASSNPPWAAGDNEQFF	TGTGCCAGCAGCAACCCCCCCTGGGCTGCTGGCGATAATGAGCAGTTCTTC
TRBV11-3	TRBJ2-2	once	TRBD2	CASTLAGVGELFF	TGTGCCAGCACCCTAGCGGGAGTCGGGGAGCTGTTTTTT
TRBV6-5	TRBJ2-1	NA	NA	CASRFGGLSYNEQFF	TGTGCCAGCAGATTCGGGGGACTCTCCTACAATGAGCAGTTCTTC
TRBV9	TRBJ2-7	NA	TRBD2	CASSPGLAGGRAGYEQYF	TGTGCCAGCAGCCCTGGACTAGCGGGAGGAAGGGCGGGGTACGAGCAGTACTTC
TRBV2	TRBJ2-7	NA	NA	CASSEERVEQYF	TGTGCCAGCAGTGAAGAGAGGGTCGAGCAGTACTTC
TRBV29-1	TRBJ1-2	NA	NA	CSVEFRPGNYGYTF	TGCAGCGTTGAATTCCGGCCAGGGAACTATGGCTACACCTTC
TRBV9	TRBJ2-7	NA	NA	CASSVTTGTSYYEQYF	TGTGCCAGCAGCGTGACTACCGGGACATCTTACTACGAGCAGTACTTC
TRBV5-1	TRBJ2-7	NA	TRBD2	CASSLTASGSAYEQYF	TGCGCCAGCAGCTTAACGGCGAGCGGGAGTGCCTACGAGCAGTACTTC
TRBV6-1	TRBJ2-1	NA	TRBD2	CASSEWGTSGTDEQFF	TGTGCCAGCAGTGAATGGGGTACTAGCGGCACCGATGAGCAGTTCTTC
TRBV28	TRBJ2-5	NA	NA	CASSLLAGRQETQYF	TGTGCCAGCAGTTTATTGGCGGGCCGCCAAGAGACCCAGTACTTC
TRBV5-1	TRBJ2-1	NA	TRBD2	CASSLSGRSYNEQFF	TGCGCCAGCTCTCTTAGCGGGAGGAGTTACAATGAGCAGTTCTTC
TRBV6-1	TRBJ2-3	NA	NA	CASTQYLPDTQYF	TGTGCCAGCACCCAGTACCTGCCAGATACGCAGTATTTT
TRBV18	TRBJ1-2	NA	TRBD1	CASSAKTGTESYGYTF	TGTGCCAGCTCAGCAAAAACCGGGACAGAAAGCTATGGCTACACCTTC
TRBV9	TRBJ2-1	NA	NA	CASSVGGNNEQFF	TGTGCCAGCAGCGTAGGAGGGAACAATGAGCAGTTCTTC
TRBV29-1	TRBJ1-1	NA	TRBD1	CSVDWTGENTEAFF	TGCAGCGTTGACTGGACAGGGGAAAACACTGAAGCTTTCTTT
TRBV11-1	TRBJ2-1	NA	NA	CASSFVSLYNEQFF	TGTGCCAGCAGCTTCGTCTCCCTTTACAATGAGCAGTTCTTC
TRBV5-1	TRBJ2-5	NA	NA	CASSLSGTSQETQYF	TGCGCCAGCAGCTTGAGCGGGACATCCCAAGAGACCCAGTACTTC
TRBV5-8	TRBJ2-3	NA	NA	CASSPARRVYTDTQYF	TGTGCCAGCAGTCCGGCGAGGAGGGTATACACAGATACGCAGTATTTT
TRBV2	TRBJ1-5	NA	TRBD1	CASSGQGGQPQHF	TGTGCCAGCAGTGGACAGGGTGGTCAGCCCCAGCATTTT
TRBV9	TRBJ2-1	NA	TRBD1	CASSVGDSPYNEQFF	TGTGCCAGCAGCGTAGGGGACAGTCCCTACAATGAGCAGTTCTTC
TRBV18	TRBJ1-1	NA	NA	CASSPQSRTAPTEAFF	TGTGCCAGCTCACCACAGTCAAGGACAGCCCCGACTGAAGCTTTCTTT
TRBV9	TRBJ2-7	NA	TRBD1	CASSQGQGAGEQYF	TGTGCCAGCAGCCAGGGACAGGGGGCAGGGGAGCAGTACTTC
TRBV29-1	TRBJ2-7	once	NA	CSVSGDSYEQYF	TGCAGCGTTTCGGGGGACAGCTACGAGCAGTACTTC
TRBV4-1	TRBJ2-1	NA	TRBD1	CASSQVGRTGSYNEQFF	TGCGCCAGCAGCCAAGTGGGGCGGACAGGCTCCTACAATGAGCAGTTCTTC
TRBV5-1	TRBJ1-4	NA	NA	CASSLQGRGEKLFF	TGCGCCAGCAGCTTACAGGGAAGAGGGGAAAAACTGTTTTTT
TRBV4-1	TRBJ2-2	once	TRBD2	CASSQDSLAGGPGDTGELFF	TGCGCCAGCAGCCAAGATAGCCTAGCGGGAGGGCCGGGAGACACCGGGGAGCTGTTTTTT
TRBV19	TRBJ1-2	many	NA	CASSITGINYGYTF	TGTGCCAGTAGTATCACAGGGATTAACTATGGCTACACCTTC
TRBV2	TRBJ1-2	NA	NA	CASILASYGYTF	TGTGCCAGCATCCTAGCTTCCTATGGCTACACCTTC